The T cell receptor (beta chain) under discussion was sequenced for a study of blood T cells in healthy people across ages. Study results and caveats: Naive CD4+ cell counts and diversity both ran higher in long-lived than in aged donors.

Caucasian, healthy and from Russia, the donors were aged between roughly 6 and 95. This clonotype has more than one count but fewer than ten. The target antigen is unknown. The authors ran a second PCR of about 6 to 11 cycles using a sample-barcoded 5' primer and a J-beta primer mix. TCRdb ran MiXCR on the 5' RACE reads and lists one entry per CDR3 protein. The data show about 1.1 million distinct CDR3 sequences, with around two fifths seen just once and over 10% held by the top ten. V lost 0 bases and J lost 0; bases outside the gene matches: 3. CDR3 length equals 15 residues. The V gene's germline CDR1 is SGHKS and CDR2 YYEKEE (reference sequence).

V usage is TRBV5-5 and J usage is TRBJ2-7, with 7 positions matching TRBD1. The source material was blood. The source is a man aged 18 to 30 in good health. Here the CDR3 reads CASSLDQGDSYEQYF. The CDR3 DNA reads as TGTGCCAGCAGCTTGGATCAGGGGGACTCCTACGAGCAGTACTTC.